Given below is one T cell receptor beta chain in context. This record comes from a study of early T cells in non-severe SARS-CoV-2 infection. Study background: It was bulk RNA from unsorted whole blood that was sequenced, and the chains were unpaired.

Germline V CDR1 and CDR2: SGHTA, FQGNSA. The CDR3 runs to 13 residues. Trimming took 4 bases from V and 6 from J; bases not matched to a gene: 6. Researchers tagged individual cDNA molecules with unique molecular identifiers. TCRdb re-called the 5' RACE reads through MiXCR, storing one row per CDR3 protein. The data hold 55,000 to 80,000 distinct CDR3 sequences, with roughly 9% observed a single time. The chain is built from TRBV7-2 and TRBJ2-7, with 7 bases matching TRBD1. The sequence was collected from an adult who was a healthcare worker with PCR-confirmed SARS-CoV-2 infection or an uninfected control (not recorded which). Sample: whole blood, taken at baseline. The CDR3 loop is CASSSRGHFEQYF. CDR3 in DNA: TGTGCCAGCAGCTCAAGGGGGCATTTCGAGCAGTACTTC.